This T cell receptor (beta chain) was sequenced for a study of T cell responses to AZD1222 COVID-19 vaccine. The CDR3 loop spans 13 amino acids. Per the germline V gene, CDR1 is MNHNY and CDR2 is SVGAGI (reference sequence). The V and J ends lost 5 bases and 7 bases, in that order; junction bases with no gene match: 6. The data were produced by immunoSEQ multiplex PCR, yet TCRdb's version contains in-frame clones alone and is incomplete. The sample records around 190,000 clones, almost 90% being singletons. This sequence was found in an adult in good health. The chain has TRBV6-6 and TRBJ1-1, with TRBD1 matching 8 bases. The source was peripheral blood, collected on day 0 of AZD1222 vaccination. This CDR3 is CASSGQGIGEAFF. In nucleotides, the CDR3 is TGTGCCAGCAGTGGACAGGGAATCGGTGAAGCTTTCTTT.